A single sample gave rise to the 3 T cell receptor beta chains below, sequenced in a study of T cells in Graves' hyperthyroidism and ophthalmopathy. Template material for amplifying TCR beta CDR3 regions consisted of RNA transcripts. A first-round RT-PCR of the TCR CDR3 used the HTBI primer set. MiXCR, applied by TCRdb to the multiplex PCR reads, yields one record per CDR3 protein. The top ten clones hold 17% of a sample with some 570,000 distinct CDR3 sequences, about 15% of them seen once. Sequencing input: blood. The receptors stem from a woman aged 18-29 years with Graves' ophthalmopathy.

This clonotype was seen many times. The chain couples TRBV4-3 to TRBJ2-1; 10 bases align to TRBD2. Trimming took 5 bases from V and 0 from J; bases not matched to a gene: 7. CDR1 and CDR2 (germline): LGHNA, YSLEER. The CDR3 totals 17 residues. CDR3 sequence reads: CASSVSGRPSSYNEQFF. The CDR3 DNA follows: TGCGCCAGCAGCGTTAGCGGGAGGCCTAGCTCCTACAATGAGCAGTTCTTC.

Only a few counts were recorded for this clonotype. The chain is built from TRBV4-3 and TRBJ2-7, with 8 bases matching TRBD1. This CDR3 spans 15 amino acids. V was clipped by 3 bases and J by 1 base; unmatched bases: 5. Germline assignment: CDR1 LGHNA and CDR2 YSLEER. In nucleotides, the CDR3 is TGCGCCAGCAGCCAGGACAGGGTGTCATCCTACGAGCAGTACTTC. Its protein is CASSQDRVSSYEQYF.

This clonotype appeared many times. The gene calls are TRBV4-1 and TRBJ2-7, with D possibly matching TRBD1 (6 bases). The CDR3 extends over 15 amino acids. Germline values: CDR1 MGHRA, CDR2 YSYEKL. Trimming removed 8 bases at V and 0 bases at J, with 17 bases between. This CDR3 reads CASGPSGHHSYEQYF. DNA for the CDR3: TGCGCCAGCGGTCCTTCGGGACACCACTCCTACGAGCAGTACTTC.